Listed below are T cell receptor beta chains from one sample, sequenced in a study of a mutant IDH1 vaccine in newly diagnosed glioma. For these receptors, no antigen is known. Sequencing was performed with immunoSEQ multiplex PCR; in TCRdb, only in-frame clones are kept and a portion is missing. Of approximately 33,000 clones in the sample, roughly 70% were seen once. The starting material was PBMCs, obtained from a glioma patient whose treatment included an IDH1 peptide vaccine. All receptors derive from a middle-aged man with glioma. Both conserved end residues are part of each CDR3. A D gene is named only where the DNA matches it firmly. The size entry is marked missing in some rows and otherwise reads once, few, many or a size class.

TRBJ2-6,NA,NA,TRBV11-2,CASSLVRRSSSGANVLTF,TGTGCCAGCAGCTTAGTCCGGAGAAGCTCCTCTGGGGCCAACGTCCTGACTTTC
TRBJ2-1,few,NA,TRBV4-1,CASSLAVGGNEQFF,TGCGCCAGCAGCCTTGCCGTGGGGGGCAATGAGCAGTTCTTC
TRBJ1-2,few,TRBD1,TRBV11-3,CASSLDNRGIQYGYTF,TGTGCCAGCAGCTTAGATAACAGGGGCATTCAGTATGGCTACACCTTC
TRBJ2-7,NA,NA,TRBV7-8,CASSYGTGSYEQYF,TGTGCCAGCAGCTACGGGACGGGCTCCTACGAGCAGTACTTC
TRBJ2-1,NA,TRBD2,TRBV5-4,CAGTSRAGGQNEQFF,TGTGCCGGCACCAGCCGCGCGGGAGGGCAGAATGAGCAGTTCTTC
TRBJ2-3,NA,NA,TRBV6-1,CASGRDTDTQYF,TGTGCCAGCGGGAGAGACACAGATACGCAGTATTTT
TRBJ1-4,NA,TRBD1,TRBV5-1,CASSRRGFGEKLFF,TGCGCCAGCAGCCGCAGGGGGTTTGGTGAAAAACTGTTTTTT
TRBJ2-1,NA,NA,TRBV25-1,CASSETLGGQSYNEQFF,TGTGCCAGCAGCGAAACCCTCGGAGGTCAGTCTTACAATGAGCAGTTCTTC
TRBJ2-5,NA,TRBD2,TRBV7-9,CASTDSRTSGRVIETQYF,TGTGCCAGCACCGACAGCCGGACTAGCGGGAGGGTAATAGAGACCCAGTACTTC
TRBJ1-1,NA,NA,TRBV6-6,CASSQTGNTEAFF,TGTGCCAGCAGTCAGACAGGGAACACTGAAGCTTTCTTT
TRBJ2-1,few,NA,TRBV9,CASSGGGHEQFF,TGTGCCAGCAGCGGAGGAGGGCATGAGCAGTTCTTC
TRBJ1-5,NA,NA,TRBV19,CASSLPALNQPQHF,TGTGCCAGTAGTCTCCCCGCACTCAATCAGCCCCAGCATTTT
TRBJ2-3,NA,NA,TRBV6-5,CASSRRDNTDTQYF,TGTGCCAGCAGTCGCCGGGACAACACAGATACGCAGTATTTT
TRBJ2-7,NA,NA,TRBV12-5,CASGLVPGSNEQYF,TGTGCTAGTGGTTTGGTTCCGGGATCTAACGAGCAGTACTTC
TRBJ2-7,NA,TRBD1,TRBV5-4,CASSPGTGTYEQYF,TGTGCCAGCAGTCCCGGGACAGGGACCTACGAGCAGTACTTC
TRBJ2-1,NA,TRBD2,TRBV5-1,CASSLSVSGTNEQFF,TGCGCCAGCAGCTTGAGTGTTAGCGGGACCAATGAGCAGTTCTTC
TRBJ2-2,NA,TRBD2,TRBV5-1,CASSLERVGLAGGTGELFF,TGCGCCAGCAGCTTGGAACGTGTCGGCCTAGCGGGAGGAACCGGGGAGCTGTTTTTT
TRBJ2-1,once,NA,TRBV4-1,CASSQVGRILSSYNEQFF,TGCGCCAGCAGCCAAGTCGGTCGGATTCTAAGCTCCTACAATGAGCAGTTCTTC
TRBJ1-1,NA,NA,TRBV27,CASSSGPDVNTEAFF,TGTGCCAGCAGTTCAGGGCCGGACGTGAACACTGAAGCTTTCTTT
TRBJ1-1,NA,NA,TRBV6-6,CASSYWVAGDTEAFF,TGTGCCAGCAGTTATTGGGTTGCCGGGGACACTGAAGCTTTCTTT
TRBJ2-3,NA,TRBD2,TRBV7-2,CASSAGLAGDTQYF,TGTGCCAGCAGCGCTGGGCTAGCGGGAGATACGCAGTATTTT
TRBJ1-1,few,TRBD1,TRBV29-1,CSVTGGGTEAFF,TGCAGCGTTACAGGGGGAGGCACTGAAGCTTTCTTT
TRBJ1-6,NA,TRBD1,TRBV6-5,CASRRTGFESPLHF,TGTGCCAGCAGGCGGACAGGGTTTGAATCACCCCTCCACTTT
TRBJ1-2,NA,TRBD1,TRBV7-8,CASSRDREAGYTF,TGTGCCAGCAGCCGAGACAGGGAGGCTGGCTACACCTTC
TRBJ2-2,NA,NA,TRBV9,CASSVQGGAGELFF,TGTGCCAGCAGCGTACAGGGAGGCGCCGGGGAGCTGTTTTTT
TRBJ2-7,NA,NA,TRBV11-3,CASSLGAISDEQYF,TGTGCCAGCAGCTTAGGGGCCATCTCCGACGAGCAGTACTTC
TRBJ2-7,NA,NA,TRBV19,CASRDTGHTITREQYF,TGTGCCAGTAGGGATACGGGACACACCATAACCCGCGAGCAGTACTTC
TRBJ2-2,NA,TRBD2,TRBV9,CASSVDGRAGWTGELFF,TGTGCCAGCAGCGTAGACGGGAGGGCGGGGTGGACCGGGGAGCTGTTTTTT
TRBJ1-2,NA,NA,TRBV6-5,CASSYGDTNYGYTF,TGTGCCAGCAGTTACGGGGACACAAACTATGGCTACACCTTC
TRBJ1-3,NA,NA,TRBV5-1,CASSSQTGPSGNTIYF,TGCGCCAGCAGCTCGCAGACAGGCCCCTCTGGAAACACCATATATTTT
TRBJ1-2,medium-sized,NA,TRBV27,CASSPQDRVYGYTF,TGTGCCAGCAGTCCCCAGGACAGAGTCTATGGCTACACCTTC
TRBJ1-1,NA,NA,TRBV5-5,CASREKQTGLDTEAFF,TGTGCCAGCAGAGAAAAGCAAACAGGTTTGGACACTGAAGCTTTCTTT
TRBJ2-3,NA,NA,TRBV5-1,CASSALDARTDTQYF,TGCGCCAGCAGCGCCCTGGACGCGCGCACAGATACGCAGTATTTT